A single sample is the source of the 27 T cell receptor beta chains below, sequenced in a study of CD8 T cells in ankylosing spondylitis. Study results and caveats: It appeared that ankylosing spondylitis blood was characterized by a TCR beta motif of several highly homologous variants.

TCRdb re-called the 5' RACE reads through MiXCR, storing one row per CDR3 protein. Altogether about 800,000 distinct CDR3 sequences are present, around 11% being singletons, with the ten largest covering around 0.51%. No antigen has been identified for these receptors. Sequenced input: blood, either unsorted or a sorted T cell fraction (not recorded which). The source is a male donor with ankylosing spondylitis.

This clonotype has only a few counts. V and J are TRBV3-1 and TRBJ2-1; no firm D call. The CDR3 spans 16 residues. In germline, CDR1 is LGHDT, CDR2 YNNKEL (reference sequence). V was clipped by 2 bases and J by 0 bases, with 11 bases between them. For the CDR3, the DNA is TGTGCCAGCAGCCAATTCGTTTCGAGCTCCTACAATGAGCAGTTCTTC. Its protein is CASSQFVSSSYNEQFF.

The J gene is TRBJ2-7, the V gene TRBV6-2 or TRBV6-3, with 12 nucleotides matching TRBD2. J was trimmed by 3 bases and V by 4 bases; bases with no gene match: 1. The CDR3 loop spans 14 amino acids. From germline, CDR1 is MNHEY and CDR2 SVGEGT. CDR3 sequence: CASSWGLAGYEQYF. DNA for the CDR3: TGTGCCAGCAGTTGGGGACTAGCGGGCTACGAGCAGTACTTC.

This chain joins TRBV28 and TRBJ1-5; TRBD1 might be the D (6 bases). The germline CDR1 and CDR2 sequences are MDHEN and SYDVKM. The germline V and J ends were trimmed by 6 bases and 0 bases, with 12 bases remaining between them. The CDR3 extends over 15 amino acids. The CDR3 loop reads CASRGTSNSNQPQHF. The CDR3 coding sequence is TGTGCCAGCAGGGGGACATCGAATAGCAATCAGCCCCAGCATTTT.

This clonotype was counted ten times or more. The V and J genes are TRBV20-1 and TRBJ1-4, with D possibly matching TRBD1 (6 bases). The CDR3 extends over 16 amino acids. From germline, CDR1 is DFQATT and CDR2 SNEGSKA (reference sequence). V was clipped by 0 bases and J by 6 bases, with 17 bases between them. CDR3 loop: CSARDGGGAAYEKLFF. DNA of the CDR3: TGCAGTGCTAGAGATGGAGGGGGGGCAGCTTATGAAAAACTGTTTTTT.

This chain links TRBV27 with TRBJ2-1, with a possible D match to TRBD2 (6 bases). The CDR3 runs 15 residues. Germline CDR1 reads MNHEY; CDR2 reads SMNVEV (reference sequence). Trimming shortened V by 3 bases and J by 4 bases, and 13 bases separated the two germline ends. Here the CDR3 DNA reads TGTGCCAGCAGTTTCGGGAGCCCCCTTTACAATGAGCAGTTCTTC. It codes for CASSFGSPLYNEQFF.

The chain joins TRBV29-1 to TRBJ2-6; unclear D gene. In germline, CDR1 is SQVTM, CDR2 ANQGSEA. This CDR3 region has 14 residues. V lost 6 bases, J lost 0 bases, and 9 bases lay in between. Here the CDR3 reads CSVAPHSGANVLTF. The CDR3 coding sequence is TGCAGCGTGGCCCCCCACTCTGGGGCCAACGTCCTGACTTTC. Variable domain in full (rest from reference TRBV29-1 and TRBJ2-6): SAVISQKPSRDICQRGTSLTIQCQVDSQVTMMFWYRQQPGQSLTLIATANQGSEATYESGFVIDKFPISRPNLTFSTLTVSNMSPEDSSIYLCSVAPHSGANVLTFGAGSRLTVL.

This clonotype appeared once. The V gene is TRBV5-1, the J gene TRBJ1-1; 7 nucleotides align to TRBD1. V shed 0 bases, J shed 7 bases, and the junction held 6 bases outside the gene matches. The CDR3 covers 14 residues. Germline loops: CDR1 SGHRS, CDR2 YFSETQ. As DNA, the CDR3 is TGCGCCAGCAGCTTGGGGGACAGCCTTTTTGAAGCTTTCTTT. Translated: CASSLGDSLFEAFF.

The chain employs TRBV29-1 and TRBJ2-1; a possible D gene is TRBD1 (6 bases). Germline CDR1 reads SQVTM; CDR2 reads ANQGSEA. Trimming cost V 6 bases and J 2 bases, with 17 bases left between them. The CDR3 covers 15 residues. The CDR3, as DNA: TGCAGCGTCCCAGGTCAGGGGTCAACCTACAATGAGCAGTTCTTC. Protein sequence: CSVPGQGSTYNEQFF.

This clonotype has only a few counts. The gene calls are TRBV18 and TRBJ1-4; D remains unclear. CDR3 length: 16 residues. Germline assignment: CDR1 KGHSH and CDR2 LQKENI. V was trimmed by 2 bases and J by 5 bases, leaving 15 bases between them. This CDR3 is CASSPAMAGSNEKLFF. In nucleotides, the CDR3 is TGTGCCAGCTCACCAGCTATGGCAGGATCAAATGAAAAACTGTTTTTT.

Ten or more counts support this clonotype. The chain is built from TRBV4-3 and TRBJ2-1; unclear D gene. V shed 6 bases and J shed 5 bases, with 14 bases lying between them. Germline CDR1 LGHNA, CDR2 YSLEER. The CDR3 sequence is 14 residues long. CDR3 sequence reads: CASSWDRGDNEQFF. The CDR3 nucleotides read TGCGCCAGCAGTTGGGATCGCGGCGACAATGAGCAGTTCTTC.

The sample holds many counts of this clonotype. V is TRBV5-1 and J is TRBJ2-7; 10 bases map to TRBD1. The CDR3 totals 15 residues. The V segment lost 1 base and the J segment 6 bases; nucleotides outside the gene matches: 7. Germline values: CDR1 SGHRS, CDR2 YFSETQ. The CDR3 nucleotides are TGCGCCAGCAGCTTGATGGGACAGGGGTATGGCGAGCAGTACTTC. Translated: CASSLMGQGYGEQYF.

The table lists this clonotype with a few counts. The rearrangement links TRBV5-1 to TRBJ1-4, with D uncertain. This CDR3 is 14 amino acids long. CDR1 is SGHRS, CDR2 YFSETQ, per germline. V lost 1 base, J lost 3 bases, and 7 bases lay in between. The CDR3 DNA reads TGCGCCAGCAGCTTGTTGGGCGCTAATGAAAAACTGTTTTTT. Translation gives CASSLLGANEKLFF.

V and J are TRBV7-6 and TRBJ2-3, with TRBD1 as a possible D gene (6 bases). Trimming stripped 5 bases from V and 3 bases from J, with 18 bases between. This CDR3 region has 16 residues. CDR1 and CDR2 from the germline V gene are SGHVS and FNYEAQ. The CDR3 sequence: CASSVIGRGVTDTQYF. The CDR3 region has the DNA TGTGCCAGCAGCGTGATCGGCAGGGGTGTAACAGATACGCAGTATTTT.

The chain uses TRBV6-1 and TRBJ2-7; D is uncertain. Germline CDR1 and CDR2: MNHNS and SASEGT. V gave up 6 bases and J gave up 1 base, with 13 bases separating them. The CDR3 is 14 amino acids. The DNA of the CDR3 is TGTGCCAGCAGATCACCAGGAGTTTCCTACGAGCAGTACTTC. The encoded protein is CASRSPGVSYEQYF.

This clonotype was seen ten or more times. V and J are TRBV6-2 or TRBV6-3 and TRBJ1-1; D gene ambiguous. Deletions cut 2 bases from V and 0 bases from J, with 4 bases between. The V gene's germline CDR1 is MNHEY and CDR2 SVGEGT. The CDR3 covers 13 residues. The CDR3 nucleotides are TGTGCCAGCAGTTACCAGGTGAACACTGAAGCTTTCTTT. As protein: CASSYQVNTEAFF.

Only a few counts were recorded for this clonotype. A much larger clone sits a single nucleotide away, making a read error possible. This rearrangement joins TRBV5-6 to TRBJ1-2; D is uncertain. This CDR3 is 11 amino acids long. Germline V gene sequence: CDR1 SGHDT, CDR2 YYEEEE. Trimming cost V 0 bases and J 6 bases, with 3 bases left between them. The CDR3 reads CASSLDDGYTF. The CDR3 nucleotides are TGTGCCAGCAGCTTGGACGATGGCTACACCTTC.

This clonotype was observed many times. V is TRBV12-3 or TRBV12-4 and J is TRBJ1-1; D remains ambiguous. This CDR3 is built from 12 residues. Between the trimmed V and J ends, which lost 7 bases and 7 bases, there was a span of 13 bases. The CDR3 DNA reads TGTGCCAGCACCGTAAGGACGGGTGAAGCTTTCTTT. It encodes CASTVRTGEAFF.

This clonotype was seen a handful of times. This chain uses TRBV4-3 with TRBJ1-2; 8 nucleotides agree with TRBD1. The ends lost 4 bases at V and 7 bases at J; junction bases unmatched: 8. This CDR3 contains 14 residues. Per the germline V gene, CDR1 is LGHNA and CDR2 is YSLEER. Here the CDR3 reads CASSRGTGGIGYTF. The CDR3 coding sequence is TGCGCCAGCAGCCGGGGAACAGGGGGAATTGGCTACACCTTC.

The genes are TRBV5-6 and TRBJ1-1; D is ambiguous. V was trimmed by 4 bases and J by 0 bases, leaving 19 bases between them. The CDR3 runs to 17 residues. CDR1 and CDR2 from the germline V gene are SGHDT and YYEEEE. CDR3: CASSDGNARIMNTEAFF. Written as DNA, the CDR3 is TGTGCCAGCAGCGACGGGAATGCTCGGATCATGAACACTGAAGCTTTCTTT.

A remark on this clonotype: The junction departs from the called germline gene at one end, perhaps through a read error. The gene calls are TRBV7-3 and TRBJ2-7; 7 bases agree with TRBD1. Germline loops: CDR1 SGHTA, CDR2 FQGTGA. This CDR3 spans 11 amino acids. The CDR3 sequence is CASSSGGQLHF. The CDR3 DNA follows: TGTGCCAGCAGCTCAGGGGGACAGCTCCACTTC.

This clonotype has a handful of counts. CDR3 sequence reads: CASSQEFGDYGYTF. CDR3 in DNA: TGCGCCAGCAGCCAAGAGTTCGGGGACTATGGCTACACCTTC. The chain recombines TRBV4-3 with TRBJ1-2; D ambiguous. From germline, CDR1 is LGHNA and CDR2 YSLEER. V gave up 0 bases and J gave up 3 bases, with 8 bases separating them. CDR3 length: 14 residues.

Only a few counts were recorded for this clonotype. The chain uses TRBV7-2 and TRBJ2-4, with a tentative D call TRBD1 (5 bases). The germline V gene has CDR1 SGHTA and CDR2 FQGNSA. V was trimmed by 1 base and J by 6 bases, leaving 10 bases between them. The CDR3 consists of 14 residues. The CDR3 region has the DNA TGTGCCAGCAGCTTAGGTGGCCAGGGAAACATTCAGTACTTC. Protein product: CASSLGGQGNIQYF. Variable domain in full (rest from reference TRBV7-2 and TRBJ2-4): GAGVSQSPSNKVTEKGKDVELRCDPISGHTALYWYRQSLGQGLEFLIYFQGNSAPDKSGLPSDRFSAERTGGSVSTLTIQRTQQEDSAVYLCASSLGGQGNIQYFGAGTRLSVL.

For the CDR3, the DNA is TGTGCCAGCAGCCCTACTAGCGGGGGCACAGATACGCAGTATTTT. It codes for CASSPTSGGTDTQYF. The chain employs TRBV7-2 and TRBJ2-3; 10 bases are a match to TRBD2. The trim removed 5 bases at V and 1 base at J, leaving 3 bases unmatched. CDR1 is SGHTA, CDR2 FQGNSA, per germline. This CDR3 region has 15 residues. Filled out from reference TRBV7-2 and TRBJ2-3, the complete variable domain reads GAGVSQSPSNKVTEKGKDVELRCDPISGHTALYWYRQSLGQGLEFLIYFQGNSAPDKSGLPSDRFSAERTGGSVSTLTIQRTQQEDSAVYLCASSPTSGGTDTQYFGPGTRLTVL.

Only a few counts were recorded for this clonotype. The chain has TRBV27 and TRBJ2-5, with no clear D. Trimming removed 9 bases from V and 4 bases from J, with 3 bases in between. Per germline, CDR1 MNHEY and CDR2 SMNVEV (reference sequence). The CDR3 loop spans 9 amino acids. The CDR3 region has the DNA TGTGCCAGTATAGAGACCCAGTACTTC. This translates into CASIETQYF.

A few counts support this clonotype. The chain carries TRBV5-1 and TRBJ2-7, with D possibly matching TRBD1 (5 bases). Germline V CDR1 and CDR2: SGHRS, YFSETQ. Trimming took 5 bases from V and 4 from J, leaving 16 bases between them. This CDR3 region has 14 residues. CDR3 DNA sequence: TGCGCCAGCAGTGCCATTGGCAGGGCGTACGAGCAGTACTTC. Its translation: CASSAIGRAYEQYF.

A few counts support this clonotype. The V call is TRBV5-1, the J call TRBJ1-3; no clear D. Trimming removed 2 bases at V and 0 bases at J, with 6 bases between. The CDR3 runs 14 residues. CDR1 SGHRS and CDR2 YFSETQ come from the germline V gene. The CDR3 is CASSFESSGNTIYF. The CDR3 DNA is TGCGCCAGCAGCTTCGAGAGCTCTGGAAACACCATATATTTT.

The V gene is TRBV19, the J gene TRBJ2-5, with no clear D. This CDR3 has 11 amino acids. Looked up from germline, CDR1 is LNHDA and CDR2 is SQIVND (reference sequence). Trimming removed 10 bases at V and 5 bases at J, with 11 bases between. As DNA, the CDR3 is TGTGCCACCGGCCCTGGGGAGACCCAGTACTTC. Protein product: CATGPGETQYF. Combining the CDR3 with reference TRBV19 and TRBJ2-5 gives the whole variable domain DGGITQSPKYLFRKEGQNVTLSCEQNLNHDAMYWYRQDPGQGLRLIYYSQIVNDFQKGDIAEGYSVSREKKESFPLTVTSAQKNPTAFYLCATGPGETQYFGPGTRLLVL.